Presented here are 27 T cell receptor beta chains from one specimen sequenced in a study of CD4 T cells in relation to SARS-CoV-2 and coronaviruses. These TCRs are of unknown antigen specificity. Profiling relied on immunoSEQ multiplex PCR, and the TCRdb table lists in-frame clones only, not all of them. The profile shows roughly 41,000 clones, roughly 85% of them singletons. Sequencing was carried out using naive CD4+ T cells from PBMCs, cultured in vitro. Subset: naive CD4+ T cells isolated by negative enrichment. These receptors came from an adult with COVID-19.

The V gene is TRBV5-1, the J gene TRBJ1-2, with D unclear. CDR1 and CDR2 from the germline V gene are SGHRS and YFSETQ. This CDR3 is built from 14 residues. Trimming took off 3 bases at V and 0 bases at J, with 9 bases between the two ends. This chain's CDR3 is CASSSLTANYGYTF. The CDR3 DNA reads TGCGCCAGCAGCTCGCTAACAGCTAACTATGGCTACACCTTC.

The chain links TRBV3-1 (or the pseudogene TRBV3-2) to TRBJ2-5; D is perhaps TRBD2 (5 bases). The V end was cut by 0 bases, the J end by 2 bases, with 7 bases between. The CDR3 loop spans 14 amino acids. Germline CDR1 reads LGHDT; CDR2 reads YNNKEL (reference sequence). The CDR3 loop reads CASSQEPGQETQYF. In DNA form, the CDR3 reads TGTGCCAGCAGCCAAGAACCGGGGCAAGAGACCCAGTACTTC.

The V call is TRBV5-4, the J call TRBJ2-7, with D maybe TRBD1 (5 bases). The CDR3 is 16 residues long. Trimming took off 4 bases at V and 2 bases at J, with 19 bases between the two ends. CDR1 and CDR2 from the germline V gene are SGHNT and YYREEE (reference sequence). CDR3 region: CASSQNPKDRAYEQYF. In DNA form, the CDR3 reads TGTGCCAGCAGCCAAAATCCGAAAGACAGAGCCTACGAGCAGTACTTC.

This clone has only a few counts. This chain uses TRBV5-4 with TRBJ1-2, with D unresolved. V shed 2 bases and J shed 1 base, with 3 bases lying between them. Germline V CDR1 and CDR2: SGHNT, YYREEE (reference sequence). CDR3 length: 12 residues. The CDR3 is CASSFDNYGYTF. The DNA for the CDR3 is TGTGCCAGCAGCTTTGATAACTATGGCTACACCTTC.

On this clone: Germline is not matched at one junction end, which may reflect a read error. The chain carries TRBV6-5 and TRBJ1-2; TRBD1 matches at 10 bases. CDR3 length: 15 residues. Germline V gene sequence: CDR1 MNHEY, CDR2 SVGAGI. The CDR3 DNA reads as TGTGCCAGCAGATACTCCGGACAGGGGGATCTAGGCTACACCTTC. Its translation is CASRYSGQGDLGYTF.

The chain links TRBV29-1 to TRBJ1-6; D is uncertain. Germline V gene sequence: CDR1 SQVTM, CDR2 ANQGSEA. V lost 6 bases, J lost 5 bases, and 14 bases lay in between. This CDR3 is built from 14 residues. The CDR3 nucleotides read TGCAGCGTCCGGACTAACATTAATAATTCACCCCTCCACTTT. It is translated as CSVRTNINNSPLHF.

The V and J genes are TRBV7-2 and TRBJ2-7, with D perhaps matching TRBD1 or TRBD2 (5 bases each). V lost 6 bases, J lost 0 bases, and 12 bases lay in between. The CDR3 is made up of 14 amino acids. The germline gives CDR1 SGHTA, CDR2 FQGNSA. CDR3 sequence: CASRRDPSSYEQYF. The CDR3, as DNA: TGTGCCAGCAGACGGGACCCGAGCTCCTACGAGCAGTACTTC.

The chain links TRBV7-2 to TRBJ2-3; D unresolved. Trimming took 5 bases from V and 0 from J, leaving 9 bases between them. From germline, CDR1 is SGHTA and CDR2 FQGNSA. This CDR3 region has 14 residues. CDR3 sequence: CASSKFPSTDTQYF. In DNA, the CDR3 is TGTGCCAGCAGCAAATTTCCCAGCACAGATACGCAGTATTTT.

The J gene is TRBJ2-5, the V gene TRBV5-4; TRBD1 agrees at 8 bases. CDR1 is SGHNT and CDR2 is YYREEE in the germline V gene (reference sequence). The CDR3 sequence is 13 residues long. V lost 7 bases and J lost 3; bases outside the gene matches: 5. The CDR3 DNA follows: TGTGCCAGCGGAGAGACAGGGGAAGAGACCCAGTACTTC. As protein: CASGETGEETQYF.

CDR3 nucleotide sequence: TGTGCCAGCAGTCAAGGGACTAGCGGGGTTTCCTACAATGAGCAGTTCTTC. It translates to CASSQGTSGVSYNEQFF. This chain links TRBV5-4 with TRBJ2-1; 13 bases match TRBD2. Unmatched junction bases numbered 6, after V lost 5 bases and J lost 1 base. In germline, CDR1 is SGHNT, CDR2 YYREEE (reference sequence). This CDR3 has 17 amino acids. Full variable domain (rest looked up from reference TRBV5-4 and TRBJ2-1): ETGVTQSPTHLIKTRGQQVTLRCSSQSGHNTVSWYQQALGQGPQFIFQYYREEENGRGNFPPRFSGLQFPNYSSELNVNALELDDSALYLCASSQGTSGVSYNEQFFGPGTRLTVL.

This chain uses TRBV30 with TRBJ2-3; D tentatively fits TRBD1 or TRBD2 (5 bases each). This CDR3 has 15 amino acids. The V and J ends lost 4 bases and 7 bases respectively, with 21 bases between them. CDR1 GTSNPN and CDR2 SVGIG come from the germline V gene (reference sequence). The CDR3 here is CAWTPEGRDKNTQYF. Here the CDR3 DNA reads TGTGCCTGGACCCCCGAGGGGAGAGACAAAAATACGCAGTATTTT. The variable domain in full, completed from reference TRBV30 and TRBJ2-3, reads SQTIHQWPATLVQPVGSPLSLECTVEGTSNPNLYWYRQAAGRGLQLLFYSVGIGQISSEVPQNLSASRPQDRQFILSSKKLLLSDSGFYLCAWTPEGRDKNTQYFGPGTRLTVL.

The rearrangement uses TRBV3-1 (or the pseudogene TRBV3-2) and TRBJ2-7; D gene ambiguous. V was shortened by 1 base and J by 4 bases, with 5 bases between the two germline ends. This CDR3 spans 12 amino acids. Germline-derived CDR1 and CDR2 are LGHDT and YNNKEL (reference sequence). The CDR3 is CASSQAGYEQYF. DNA for the CDR3: TGTGCCAGCAGCCAAGCTGGATACGAGCAGTACTTC.

The chain has TRBV2 and TRBJ2-7, with TRBD1 matching over 8 bases. Trimming removed 5 bases from V and 1 base from J; junction bases left unmatched: 4. Germline V CDR1 and CDR2: SNHLY, FYNNEI. The CDR3 is 14 amino acids. CDR3 region: CASSSGQGSYEQYF. The CDR3 DNA sequence: TGTGCCAGCAGTTCCGGACAGGGTTCCTACGAGCAGTACTTC.

The chain has TRBV6-5 and TRBJ2-1; TRBD2 agrees at 11 bases. The V segment lost 6 bases and the J segment 4 bases; nucleotides outside the gene matches: 5. The CDR3 is made up of 15 amino acids. Germline-derived CDR1 and CDR2 are MNHEY and SVGAGI. The DNA for the CDR3 is TGTGCCAGCAGCTCCGGGACTAGCGGTTACAATGAGCAGTTCTTC. Protein: CASSSGTSGYNEQFF.

This chain links TRBV5-4 with TRBJ2-3; no clear D gene. Trimming pared 4 bases from V and 3 bases from J, leaving 18 bases between. CDR3 size: 16 residues. Looked up from germline, CDR1 is SGHNT and CDR2 is YYREEE (reference sequence). For the CDR3, the DNA is TGTGCCAGCAGCCAGGCTGGGGTGATTAGGACAGATACGCAGTATTTT. Encoded protein: CASSQAGVIRTDTQYF.

This clone was picked up a small number of times. This rearrangement joins TRBV7-9 to TRBJ2-1, with 7 nucleotides matching TRBD2. CDR1 and CDR2 (germline): SEHNR, FQNEAQ (reference sequence). This CDR3 is built from 17 residues. The ends lost 2 bases at V and 2 bases at J; junction bases unmatched: 9. The CDR3 sequence: CASSLSALAETYNEQFF. The CDR3, as DNA: TGTGCCAGCAGCTTATCCGCCCTAGCGGAAACCTACAATGAGCAGTTCTTC.

This clone was counted once. The V call is TRBV13, the J call TRBJ1-1; D is ambiguous. Germline V lookup: CDR1 PRHDT, CDR2 FYEKMQ (reference sequence). The CDR3 runs to 15 residues. Trimming cost V 0 bases and J 0 bases, with 8 bases left between them. The CDR3 DNA sequence: TGTGCCAGCAGCTTAGGGGGCGGTCTGAACACTGAAGCTTTCTTT. Translation gives CASSLGGGLNTEAFF.

A few counts support this clone. The chain joins TRBV14 to TRBJ1-2; 8 nucleotides match TRBD1. J was trimmed by 6 bases and V by 1 base; bases with no gene match: 4. From germline, CDR1 is SGHDN and CDR2 FVKESK. CDR3 length equals 14 residues. The CDR3: CASSQGQGKNGYTF. The CDR3 DNA sequence: TGTGCCAGCAGCCAAGGACAGGGGAAAAATGGCTACACCTTC.

This chain links TRBV4-1 with TRBJ1-2; 8 bases fit TRBD1. Trimming removed 2 bases from V and 7 bases from J; junction bases left unmatched: 12. CDR1 MGHRA and CDR2 YSYEKL come from the germline V gene. This CDR3 is 16 amino acids long. The CDR3 sequence is CASSQLQEAGGGGYTF. In DNA form, the CDR3 reads TGCGCCAGCAGCCAACTCCAAGAAGCAGGGGGCGGTGGCTACACCTTC.

The chain has TRBV30 and TRBJ1-5, with 7 bases aligning to TRBD1. The CDR3 has 15 amino acids. Unmatched junction bases numbered 13, after V lost 2 bases and J lost 9 bases. Germline V gives CDR1 GTSNPN, CDR2 SVGIG (reference sequence). As DNA, the CDR3 is TGTGCCTGGAGTTTCGCGCTGGCAGGGGGACGGCCCCAGCATTTT. As protein: CAWSFALAGGRPQHF.

The chain uses TRBV7-3 and TRBJ2-3; no clear D gene. Trimming pared 5 bases from V and 6 bases from J, leaving 9 bases between. Per the germline V gene, CDR1 is SGHTA and CDR2 is FQGTGA. CDR3 length: 12 amino acids. The CDR3 loop reads CASSALGDTQYF. The CDR3 DNA reads TGTGCCAGCAGCGCCCTTGGGGATACGCAGTATTTT.

The chain has TRBV6-5 and TRBJ2-3, with D tentatively TRBD2 (5 bases). V was clipped by 2 bases and J by 6 bases, with 12 bases between them. The CDR3 covers 14 residues. Per germline, CDR1 MNHEY and CDR2 SVGAGI. The CDR3 here is CASSYDTPGDTQYF. CDR3 bases: TGTGCCAGCAGTTACGACACCCCGGGGGATACGCAGTATTTT.

The chain carries TRBV28 and TRBJ2-1; the D gene is possibly TRBD2 (6 bases). CDR1 MDHEN and CDR2 SYDVKM come from the germline V gene. Deletions cut 8 bases from V and 0 bases from J, with 14 bases between. The CDR3 contains 15 residues. The CDR3 DNA is TGTGCCAGCCGTTGGGGGGTGAGCTCCTACAATGAGCAGTTCTTC. Translation: CASRWGVSSYNEQFF.

This chain links TRBV3-1 (or the pseudogene TRBV3-2) with TRBJ1-5; 9 bases map to TRBD1. CDR1 is LGHDT and CDR2 is YNNKEL in the germline V gene (reference sequence). Trimming removed 2 bases from V and 3 bases from J; junction bases left unmatched: 5. This CDR3 is 16 amino acids long. This chain's CDR3 is CASSQSGTGINQPQHF. The CDR3 DNA reads as TGTGCCAGCAGCCAATCCGGGACAGGGATCAATCAGCCCCAGCATTTT.

This clone was counted between two and nine times. The rearrangement links TRBV5-4 to TRBJ2-1; tentatively, D is TRBD1 (5 bases). Trimming took off 3 bases at V and 0 bases at J, with 13 bases between the two ends. The germline V gene has CDR1 SGHNT and CDR2 YYREEE (reference sequence). The CDR3 contains 16 residues. CDR3 sequence: CASSSDSVSSYNEQFF. CDR3 bases: TGTGCCAGCAGCTCTGACAGCGTCAGCTCCTACAATGAGCAGTTCTTC.

This clone was seen a single time. The rearrangement joins TRBV4-1 to TRBJ2-3, with D possibly matching TRBD2 (6 bases). With 6 bases removed from V and 0 bases from J, the gap between germline ends came to 16 bases. The length of the CDR3 is 16 residues. The germline CDR1 and CDR2 sequences are MGHRA and YSYEKL. For the CDR3, the DNA is TGCGCCAGCAGTCCATTCACCGGGACTAGCACAGATACGCAGTATTTT. It is translated as CASSPFTGTSTDTQYF.

CDR3 amino acids: CATSPGGRGETQYF. The DNA of the CDR3 is TGTGCCACCAGTCCAGGGGGCCGGGGGGAGACCCAGTACTTC. This chain joins TRBV24-1 and TRBJ2-5, with 8 bases identical to TRBD1. This CDR3 comprises 14 residues. With 6 bases clipped from V and 5 bases from J, the junction kept 7 bases outside the gene matches. The V gene's germline CDR1 is KGHDR and CDR2 SFDVKD.